These 31 T cell receptor beta chains originate from one sample sequenced in a study of blood T cells in healthy people across ages. With a J-beta primer mix and a sample-barcoded 5' primer, a second PCR ran roughly 6 to 11 cycles. TCRdb recomputed calls from the 5' RACE reads with MiXCR, one row per CDR3 protein. The table records fewer than 1,000,000 distinct CDR3 sequences, around 45% of them present only once. Sequenced: blood. These TCRs come from a man at least 80 years old in good health.

For this clonotype: A read error may account for a junction end that differs from germline. The chain joins TRBV12-3 or TRBV12-4 to TRBJ1-1, with no clear D. The CDR3 loop spans 14 amino acids. This CDR3 reads CTSSLSVTNTEAFF. The CDR3 nucleotides read TGTACCAGCAGTTTATCGGTCACGAACACTGAAGCTTTCTTT.

This clonotype was seen a handful of times. The chain recombines TRBV7-2 with TRBJ2-7, with 7 positions matching TRBD2. The CDR3 consists of 14 residues. CDR1 SGHTA and CDR2 FQGNSA come from the germline V gene. The V gene end was trimmed by 5 bases and the J gene end by 5 bases; junction bases not matched to a gene: 9. The CDR3 protein is CASSPGLVRHEQYF. The CDR3 nucleotides are TGTGCCAGCAGCCCCGGACTAGTTCGCCACGAGCAGTACTTC. Based on the CDR3 plus reference TRBV7-2 and TRBJ2-7, the full variable domain is GAGVSQSPSNKVTEKGKDVELRCDPISGHTALYWYRQSLGQGLEFLIYFQGNSAPDKSGLPSDRFSAERTGGSVSTLTIQRTQQEDSAVYLCASSPGLVRHEQYFGPGTRLTVT.

This chain uses TRBV27 with TRBJ2-6; D ambiguous. V was trimmed by 3 bases and J by 1 base, leaving 19 bases between them. The CDR3 length is 19 residues. CDR1 MNHEY and CDR2 SMNVEV come from the germline V gene (reference sequence). CDR3 loop: CASSLWSSPYFSGANVLTF. The CDR3 DNA is TGTGCCAGCAGTTTGTGGTCCAGTCCTTACTTTTCTGGGGCCAACGTCCTGACTTTC. The complete variable domain, with remaining parts taken from reference TRBV27 and TRBJ2-6, reads EAQVTQNPRYLITVTGKKLTVTCSQNMNHEYMSWYRQDPGLGLRQIYYSMNVEVTDKGDVPEGYKVSRKEKRNFPLILESPSPNQTSLYFCASSLWSSPYFSGANVLTFGAGSRLTVL.

This clonotype was seen at least ten times. CDR3 bases: TGCAGTGCTACAGACATACGACAGCTGAACACTGAAGCTTTCTTT. Translating gives CSATDIRQLNTEAFF. The chain links TRBV20-1 to TRBJ1-1, with D maybe TRBD1 (5 bases). Germline V gene lookup returns CDR1 DFQATT and CDR2 SNEGSKA (reference sequence). The CDR3 runs to 15 residues. The V end lost 4 bases, the J end lost 0 bases, and 15 bases lay between the germline ends.

With regard to this clonotype: This sequence may be a read error, since a much larger clone differs from it by one base. The V call is TRBV5-1, the J call TRBJ2-7; D is uncertain. CDR1 SGHRS and CDR2 YFSETQ come from the germline V gene. This CDR3 is 14 amino acids long. CDR3 region: CASSLSTTSYKQYF. The CDR3 region has the DNA TGCGCCAGCAGCTTGTCCACGACCTCCTACAAGCAGTACTTC.

The rearrangement links TRBV21-1 to TRBJ2-7. TRBV21-1 constitutes a pseudogene. The CDR3 has 12 amino acids. The CDR3 reads CASSNLGYEQYF. The DNA for the CDR3 is TGTGCCAGCAGCAATTTGGGCTACGAGCAGTACTTC.

As for this clonotype: One junction end disagrees with the germline gene, perhaps due to a read error. The CDR3 loop is CAGSLGGNEQYF. Here the CDR3 DNA reads TGTGCCGGCAGCTTAGGGGGTAACGAGCAGTACTTC. This chain uses TRBV7-2 with TRBJ2-7; TRBD1 might be the D (6 bases). The CDR3 is 12 amino acids. Germline V gives CDR1 SGHTA, CDR2 FQGNSA.

The chain has TRBV7-2 and TRBJ2-3; tentatively, D is TRBD1 (8 bases). V was cut by 5 bases and J by 8 bases, with 20 bases left in between. The CDR3 spans 15 residues. Germline lookup yields CDR1 SGHTA and CDR2 FQGNSA. Here the CDR3 DNA reads TGTGCCAGCAGCCTCCGGACAGGGCGGGGGAGTACGCAGTATTTT. Amino acid sequence: CASSLRTGRGSTQYF.

This clonotype was seen a single time. The chain is built from TRBV18 and TRBJ1-6, with D perhaps matching TRBD1 (5 bases). This CDR3 contains 14 residues. Trimming left V 4 bases short and J 9 bases short, with 13 bases between. Per the germline V gene, CDR1 is KGHSH and CDR2 is LQKENI. CDR3 DNA: TGTGCCAGCTCACGAGGGACGCCGGTTTCACCCCTCCACTTT. Its translation is CASSRGTPVSPLHF.

The chain recombines TRBV9 with TRBJ2-3; 7 bases align to TRBD2. The CDR3 covers 16 residues. Trimming took 2 bases from V and 0 from J; bases not matched to a gene: 6. Germline V lookup: CDR1 SGDLS, CDR2 YYNGEE. The CDR3 bases are TGTGCCAGCAGCGTGGGAGCGGGGAGCAGCACAGATACGCAGTATTTT. This encodes CASSVGAGSSTDTQYF.

This clonotype was counted a few times. The V call is TRBV7-2, the J call TRBJ1-1, with 7 bases fitting TRBD1. The CDR3 runs to 15 residues. Germline V lookup: CDR1 SGHTA, CDR2 FQGNSA. With 3 bases clipped from V and 6 bases from J, the junction kept 10 bases outside the gene matches. CDR3 in DNA: TGTGCCAGCAGCTTGAGTCACAGGGGTTCCGCTGAAGCTTTCTTT. Protein: CASSLSHRGSAEAFF.

Ten or more counts support this clonotype. This chain uses TRBV28 with TRBJ2-5, with D possibly being TRBD1 or TRBD2 (5 bases each). CDR1 is MDHEN and CDR2 is SYDVKM in the germline V gene. The CDR3 is made up of 14 amino acids. The V end was cut by 6 bases, the J end by 3 bases, with 14 bases between. The CDR3 spells CASRVPGPKETQYF. The CDR3 nucleotides read TGTGCCAGCAGGGTACCGGGACCCAAAGAGACCCAGTACTTC.

This clonotype was seen at least ten times. The chain carries TRBV29-1 and TRBJ2-5; 13 nucleotides match TRBD2. The CDR3 consists of 14 residues. Trimming at V came to 7 bases and at J to 5 bases, leaving 7 bases not matched to a gene. Germline assignment: CDR1 SQVTM and CDR2 ANQGSEA. DNA for the CDR3: TGCAGCGCCCGACTAGCGGGAGGTCGGGAGACCCAGTACTTC. Its translation: CSARLAGGRETQYF.

There are many counts of this clonotype. The chain recombines TRBV25-1 with TRBJ2-1; D gene unclear. The germline gives CDR1 MGHDK, CDR2 SYGVNS. The CDR3 has 12 amino acids. The V gene lost 4 bases and the J gene lost 11 bases, with 12 bases spanning the gap. As DNA, the CDR3 is TGTGCCAGCAGTGGAACCGTAATTCAGCAGTTCTTC. Translation: CASSGTVIQQFF.

The chain uses TRBV28 and TRBJ2-1; TRBD2 agrees at 13 bases. The J segment lost 6 bases and the V segment lost 11 bases, leaving 7 bases of the junction unmatched. CDR1 is MDHEN, CDR2 SYDVKM, per germline. This CDR3 contains 14 residues. CDR3 residues: CAGGGLAGINEQFF. The CDR3, as DNA: TGTGCCGGGGGGGGACTAGCGGGAATCAATGAGCAGTTCTTC.

In its sample, this clonotype was seen a few times. The V call is TRBV4-1, the J call TRBJ1-2, with TRBD1 matching over 9 bases. The CDR3 runs 17 residues. The germline CDR1 and CDR2 sequences are MGHRA and YSYEKL. V lost 4 bases to trimming and J lost 5 bases; unmatched junction nucleotides: 14. CDR3 DNA sequence: TGCGCCAGCAGCCCCGGACAGGGGACGGGAGAATGGTATGGCTACACCTTC. Protein sequence: CASSPGQGTGEWYGYTF.

The chain employs TRBV3-1 and TRBJ2-7; 7 positions match TRBD2. The V segment lost 0 bases and the J segment 6 bases; nucleotides outside the gene matches: 2. Germline V gene data show CDR1 as LGHDT and CDR2 as YNNKEL (reference sequence). This CDR3 is 13 amino acids long. Here the CDR3 DNA reads TGTGCCAGCAGCCAAGAGGGAGGGCCCGAGCAGTACTTC. This sequence encodes CASSQEGGPEQYF.

This clonotype has more than one count but fewer than ten. CDR3 amino acids: CASSPGLAGAASYNEQFF. The CDR3 DNA reads as TGTGCCAGCAGCCCCGGGTTGGCAGGGGCAGCCTCCTACAATGAGCAGTTCTTC. The gene calls are TRBV7-9 and TRBJ2-1; D is possibly TRBD1 (6 bases). The CDR3 totals 18 residues. Trimming cost V 5 bases and J 0 bases, with 20 bases left between them. CDR1 is SEHNR, CDR2 FQNEAQ, per germline (reference sequence).

This clonotype was picked up a small number of times. The chain combines TRBV7-2 with TRBJ2-7; 9 nucleotides match TRBD2. J was trimmed by 1 base and V by 2 bases; bases with no gene match: 6. This CDR3 has 16 residues. Germline assignment: CDR1 SGHTA and CDR2 FQGNSA. The CDR3 DNA is TGTGCCAGCAGCTTAACTAGCGGGTACTTATCCTACGAGCAGTACTTC. It yields the protein CASSLTSGYLSYEQYF.

Ten or more counts support this clonotype. The V gene is TRBV28, the J gene TRBJ2-5; 8 bases are a match to TRBD1. The CDR3 runs 15 residues. Germline V CDR1 and CDR2: MDHEN, SYDVKM. Germline trimming cut 5 bases from V and 6 bases from J; bases unmatched to any gene: 11. CDR3 in DNA: TGTGCCAGCAGTGAGGCTTCAGGGGGCAGGAAGACCCAGTACTTC. Translating gives CASSEASGGRKTQYF.

The chain combines TRBV5-1 with TRBJ2-3; 12 nucleotides match TRBD2. The CDR3 spans 14 residues. V gave up 8 bases and J gave up 0 bases; unmatched junction bases: 1. Germline CDR1 reads SGHRS; CDR2 reads YFSETQ. The CDR3, as DNA: TGCGCCAGAGGACTAGCGGGGAGCACAGATACGCAGTATTTT. Translated: CARGLAGSTDTQYF.

J is TRBJ2-5 and V is TRBV6-5, with D possibly TRBD1 on 6 matching bases. Germline-derived CDR1 and CDR2 are MNHEY and SVGAGI. V was pared by 6 bases and J by 7 bases, with 15 bases between. The CDR3 is 13 amino acids. As DNA, the CDR3 is TGTGCCAGCAGACCAGACAGGTTTGCGACCCAGTACTTC. Its protein product is CASRPDRFATQYF.

J is TRBJ2-1 and V is TRBV7-2; 7 nucleotides align to TRBD1. The CDR3 consists of 17 residues. Trimming removed 1 base from V and 0 bases from J; junction bases left unmatched: 6. Germline V lookup: CDR1 SGHTA, CDR2 FQGNSA. DNA for the CDR3: TGTGCCAGCAGCTTAGTTATTTCAGGGGGCTCCTACAATGAGCAGTTCTTC. This translates into CASSLVISGGSYNEQFF.

This chain links TRBV24-1 with TRBJ2-5; D tentatively reads TRBD1 or TRBD2 (6 bases each). CDR1 KGHDR and CDR2 SFDVKD come from the germline V gene. V was shortened by 7 bases and J by 4 bases, with 12 bases between the two germline ends. CDR3 size: 13 residues. CDR3 coding DNA: TGTGCCACCAGCCTAGGGGGGATAGAGACCCAGTACTTC. This sequence encodes CATSLGGIETQYF.

The J gene is TRBJ2-5, the V gene TRBV5-1; 12 bases align to TRBD2. The better agreement between TRBJ2-7 and the DNA end casts doubt on the J call. CDR3 length: 14 residues. Germline CDR1 SGHRS, CDR2 YFSETQ. CDR3 nucleotide sequence: TGCGCCAGCAACGGACTAGCGGGAAACTGCGAGCAGTACTTC. It codes for CASNGLAGNCEQYF.

The V gene is TRBV6-5, the J gene TRBJ1-2; D unclear. Germline CDR1 reads MNHEY; CDR2 reads SVGAGI. The CDR3 sequence is 15 residues long. V lost 2 bases, J lost 8 bases, and 18 bases lay in between. The CDR3 DNA follows: TGTGCCAGCAGTTACGGAGAGTTCGACCTGGGCGGCTACACCTTC. Its protein product is CASSYGEFDLGGYTF.

This clonotype has a handful of counts. This chain uses TRBV5-1 with TRBJ2-7, with 7 bases that match TRBD2. Germline trimming cut 4 bases from V and 7 bases from J; bases unmatched to any gene: 14. CDR1 is SGHRS, CDR2 YFSETQ, per germline. The CDR3 is made up of 15 amino acids. The CDR3 spells CASSGGTTKGNEQYF. CDR3 nucleotides: TGCGCCAGCAGCGGCGGGACTACCAAGGGCAATGAGCAGTACTTC.

Only a few counts were recorded for this clonotype. V usage is TRBV6-2 or TRBV6-3 and J usage is TRBJ1-5, with unresolved D. The CDR3 spans 13 residues. V was shortened by 7 bases and J by 0 bases, with 7 bases between the two germline ends. Germline V lookup: CDR1 MNHEY, CDR2 SVGEGT. The CDR3 region is CASTDRSNQPQHF. CDR3 nucleotide sequence: TGTGCCAGCACCGACCGTAGCAATCAGCCCCAGCATTTT.

This clonotype was detected a few times. This chain links TRBV12-3 or TRBV12-4 with TRBJ2-3, with 15 bases matching TRBD2. The V and J ends lost 5 bases and 2 bases, in that order; junction bases with no gene match: 5. This CDR3 is 17 amino acids long. The CDR3 nucleotides are TGTGCCAGCAGTCTCGGGACTAGCGGGAGGCCCACAGATACGCAGTATTTT. Its translation is CASSLGTSGRPTDTQYF.

Worth noting for this clonotype: This may arise from a read error, as a much more abundant clone is one base away. The CDR3: CSVTWEETETQYF. In nucleotides, the CDR3 is TGCAGCGTCACCTGGGAAGAGACGGAGACCCAGTACTTC. The rearrangement joins TRBV29-1 to TRBJ2-7; D uncertain. The better agreement between TRBJ2-5 and the DNA end casts doubt on the J call. CDR3 length equals 13 residues. CDR1 is SQVTM and CDR2 is ANQGSEA in the germline V gene.

This clonotype was observed at least ten times. The V and J genes are TRBV5-6 and TRBJ2-7; TRBD1 matches at 9 bases. The germline gives CDR1 SGHDT, CDR2 YYEEEE. V was clipped by 4 bases and J by 5 bases; unmatched bases: 10. The CDR3 is 15 amino acids. For the CDR3, the DNA is TGTGCCAGCAGCCCGGGGACAGGGTTTAACCACGAGCAGTACTTC. Translated: CASSPGTGFNHEQYF.